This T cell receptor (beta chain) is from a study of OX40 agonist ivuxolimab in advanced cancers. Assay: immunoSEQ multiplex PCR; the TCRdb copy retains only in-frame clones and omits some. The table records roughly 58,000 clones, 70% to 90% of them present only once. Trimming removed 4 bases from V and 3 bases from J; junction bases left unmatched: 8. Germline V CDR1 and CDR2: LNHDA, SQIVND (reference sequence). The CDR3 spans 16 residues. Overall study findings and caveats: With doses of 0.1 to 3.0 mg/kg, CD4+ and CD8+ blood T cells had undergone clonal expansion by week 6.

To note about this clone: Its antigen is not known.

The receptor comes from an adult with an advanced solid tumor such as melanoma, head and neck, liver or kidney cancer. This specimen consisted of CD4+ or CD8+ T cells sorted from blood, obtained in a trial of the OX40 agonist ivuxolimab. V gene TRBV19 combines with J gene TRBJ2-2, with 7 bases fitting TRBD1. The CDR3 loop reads CASSNPTGIDTGELFF. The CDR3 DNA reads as TGTGCCAGTAGTAATCCGACAGGGATAGACACCGGGGAGCTGTTTTTT.